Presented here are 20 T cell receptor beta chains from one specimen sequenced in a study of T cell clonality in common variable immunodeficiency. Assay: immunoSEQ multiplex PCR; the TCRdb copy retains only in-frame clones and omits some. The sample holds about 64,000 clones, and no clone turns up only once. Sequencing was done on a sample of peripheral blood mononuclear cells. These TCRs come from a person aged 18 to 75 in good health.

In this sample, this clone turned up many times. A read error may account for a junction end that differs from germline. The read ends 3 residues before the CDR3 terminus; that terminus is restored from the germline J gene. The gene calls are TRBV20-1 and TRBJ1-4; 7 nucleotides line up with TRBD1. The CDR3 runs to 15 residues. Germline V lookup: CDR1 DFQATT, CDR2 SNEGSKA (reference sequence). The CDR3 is CSAREPGQSNEKLFF. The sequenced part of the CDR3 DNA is TGCAGTGCCAGAGAACCGGGACAGTCTAATGAAAAA.

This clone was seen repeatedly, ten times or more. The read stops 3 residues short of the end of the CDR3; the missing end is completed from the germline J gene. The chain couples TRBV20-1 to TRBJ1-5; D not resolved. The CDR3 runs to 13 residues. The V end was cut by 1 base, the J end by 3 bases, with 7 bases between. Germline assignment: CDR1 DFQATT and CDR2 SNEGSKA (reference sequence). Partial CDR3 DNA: TGCAGTGCTAGAGCTGACACCAATCAGCCC. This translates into CSARADTNQP. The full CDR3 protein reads CSARADTNQPQHF.

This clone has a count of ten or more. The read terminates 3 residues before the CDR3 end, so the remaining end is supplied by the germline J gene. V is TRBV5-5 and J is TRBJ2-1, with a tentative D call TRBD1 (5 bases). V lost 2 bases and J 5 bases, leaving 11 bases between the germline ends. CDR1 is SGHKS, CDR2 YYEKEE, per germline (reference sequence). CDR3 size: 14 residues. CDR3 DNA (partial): TGTGCCAGCAGCTTCCCCGACAGACACAATGAG. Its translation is CASSFPDRHNE. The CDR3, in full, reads CASSFPDRHNEQFF.

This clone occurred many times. The sequenced CDR3 bases are TGCGCCAGCAGCCAAACACAGGGGGTAAATCAGCCC. Protein: CASSQTQGVNQP. The whole CDR3 sequence is CASSQTQGVNQPQHF. This rearrangement joins TRBV4-1 to TRBJ1-5; 8 bases line up with TRBD1. The read ends 3 residues shy of where the CDR3 ends; the end is completed using the germline J gene. CDR3 length: 15 residues. The V gene's germline CDR1 is MGHRA and CDR2 YSYEKL. J was trimmed by 4 bases and V by 2 bases; bases with no gene match: 4.

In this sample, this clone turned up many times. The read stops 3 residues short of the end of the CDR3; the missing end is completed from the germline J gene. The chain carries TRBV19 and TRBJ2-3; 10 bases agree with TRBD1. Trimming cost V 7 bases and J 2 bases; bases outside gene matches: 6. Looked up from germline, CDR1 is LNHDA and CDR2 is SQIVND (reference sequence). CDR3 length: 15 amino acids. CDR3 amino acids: CASTDGTGVTDTQYF. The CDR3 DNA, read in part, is TGTGCCAGTACGGACGGGACAGGGGTCACAGATACG.

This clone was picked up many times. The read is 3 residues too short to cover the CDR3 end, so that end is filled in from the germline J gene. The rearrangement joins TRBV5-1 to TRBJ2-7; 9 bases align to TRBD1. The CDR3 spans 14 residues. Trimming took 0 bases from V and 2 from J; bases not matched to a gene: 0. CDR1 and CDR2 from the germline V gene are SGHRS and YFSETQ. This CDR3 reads CASSLGDRAYEQYF. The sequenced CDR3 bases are TGCGCCAGCAGCTTGGGGGACAGGGCCTACGAG.

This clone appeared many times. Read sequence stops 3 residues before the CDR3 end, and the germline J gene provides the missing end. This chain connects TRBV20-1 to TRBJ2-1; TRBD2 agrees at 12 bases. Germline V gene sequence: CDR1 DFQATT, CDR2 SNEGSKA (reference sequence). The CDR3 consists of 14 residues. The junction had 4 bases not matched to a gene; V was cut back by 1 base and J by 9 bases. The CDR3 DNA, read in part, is TGCAGTGCTAGAGGACTAGCGGGAGATGGTGAG. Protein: CSARGLAGDGE. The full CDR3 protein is CSARGLAGDGEQFF.

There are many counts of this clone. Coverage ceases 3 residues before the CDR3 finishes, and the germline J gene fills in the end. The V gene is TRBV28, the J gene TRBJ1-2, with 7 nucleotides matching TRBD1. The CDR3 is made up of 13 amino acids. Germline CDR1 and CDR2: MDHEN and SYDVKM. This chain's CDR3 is CASSLERGRGYTF. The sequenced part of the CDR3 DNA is TGTGCCAGCAGTTTGGAGAGGGGGCGAGGC.

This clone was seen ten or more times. The CDR3 bases that were read are TGCAGTACAATTCGAGTTAGTAGCCCGAACACCGGGGAG. This codes for CSTIRVSSPNTGE. The whole CDR3 region reads CSTIRVSSPNTGELFF. This chain links TRBV20-1 with TRBJ2-2; D ambiguous. The read ends 3 residues early relative to the CDR3; the germline J gene fills the gap. From germline, CDR1 is DFQATT and CDR2 SNEGSKA (reference sequence). The CDR3 is made up of 16 amino acids. Trimming pared 8 bases from V and 0 bases from J, leaving 19 bases between.

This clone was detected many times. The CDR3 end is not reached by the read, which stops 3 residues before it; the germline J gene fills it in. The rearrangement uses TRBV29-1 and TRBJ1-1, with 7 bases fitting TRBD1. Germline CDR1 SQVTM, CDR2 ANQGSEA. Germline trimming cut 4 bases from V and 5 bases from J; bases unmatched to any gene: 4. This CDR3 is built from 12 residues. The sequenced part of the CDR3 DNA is TGCAGCGTTGGACAGGGTCGAACTGAA. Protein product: CSVGQGRTE. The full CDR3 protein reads CSVGQGRTEAFF.

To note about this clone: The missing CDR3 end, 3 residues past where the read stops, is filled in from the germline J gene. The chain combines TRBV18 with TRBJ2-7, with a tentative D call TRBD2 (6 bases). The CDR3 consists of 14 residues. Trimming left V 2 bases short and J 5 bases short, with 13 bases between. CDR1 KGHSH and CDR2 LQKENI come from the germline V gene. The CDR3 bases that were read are TGTGCCAGCTCACCATTGGCGGGGAGCGACGAG. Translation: CASSPLAGSDE. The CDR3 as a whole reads CASSPLAGSDEQYF.

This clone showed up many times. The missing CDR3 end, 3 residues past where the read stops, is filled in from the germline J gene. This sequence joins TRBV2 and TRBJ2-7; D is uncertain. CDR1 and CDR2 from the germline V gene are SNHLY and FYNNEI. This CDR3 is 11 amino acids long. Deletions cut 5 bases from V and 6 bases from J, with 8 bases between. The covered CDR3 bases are TGTGCCAGCAGTCAAGAAGCCGAG. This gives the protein CASSQEAE. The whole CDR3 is CASSQEAEQYF.

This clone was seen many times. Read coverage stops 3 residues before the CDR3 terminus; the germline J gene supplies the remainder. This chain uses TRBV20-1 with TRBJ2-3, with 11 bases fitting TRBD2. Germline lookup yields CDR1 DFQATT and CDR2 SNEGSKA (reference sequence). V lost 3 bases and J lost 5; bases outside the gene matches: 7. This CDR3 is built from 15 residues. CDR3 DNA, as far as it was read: TGCAGTGCTAGGGATAGCGGGGGGGCGAAAGATACG. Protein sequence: CSARDSGGAKDT. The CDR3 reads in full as CSARDSGGAKDTQYF.

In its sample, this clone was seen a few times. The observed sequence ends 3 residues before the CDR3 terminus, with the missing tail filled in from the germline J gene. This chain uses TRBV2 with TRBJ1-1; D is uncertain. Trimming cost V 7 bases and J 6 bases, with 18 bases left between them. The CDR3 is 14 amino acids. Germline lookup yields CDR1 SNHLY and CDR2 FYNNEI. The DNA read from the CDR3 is TGTGCCAGCAATGCAGAGTATGGCCTTGCTGAA. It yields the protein CASNAEYGLAE. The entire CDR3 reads CASNAEYGLAEAFF.

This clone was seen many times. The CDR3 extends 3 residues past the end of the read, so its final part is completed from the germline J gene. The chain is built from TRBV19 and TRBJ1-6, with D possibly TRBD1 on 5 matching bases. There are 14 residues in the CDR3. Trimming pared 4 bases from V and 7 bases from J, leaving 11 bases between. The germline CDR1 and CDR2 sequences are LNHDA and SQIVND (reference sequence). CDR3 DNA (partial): TGTGCCAGTAGTACTCAGCCAGGGAATTCACCC. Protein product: CASSTQPGNSP. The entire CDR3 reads CASSTQPGNSPLHF.

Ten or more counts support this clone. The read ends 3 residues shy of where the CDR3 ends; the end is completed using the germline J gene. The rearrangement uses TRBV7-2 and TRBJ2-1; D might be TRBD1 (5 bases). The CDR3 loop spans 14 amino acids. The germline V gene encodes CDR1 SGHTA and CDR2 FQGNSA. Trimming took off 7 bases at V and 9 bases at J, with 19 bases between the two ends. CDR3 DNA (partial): TGTGCCAGCACAAAACGAGAAAGGGGCACTGAG. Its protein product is CASTKRERGTE. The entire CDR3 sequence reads CASTKRERGTEQFF.

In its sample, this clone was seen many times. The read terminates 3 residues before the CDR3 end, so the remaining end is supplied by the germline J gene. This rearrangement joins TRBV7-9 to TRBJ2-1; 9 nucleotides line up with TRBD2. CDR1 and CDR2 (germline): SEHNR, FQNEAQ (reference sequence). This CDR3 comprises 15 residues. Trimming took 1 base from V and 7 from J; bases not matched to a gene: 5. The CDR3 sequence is CASSLGASGENEQFF. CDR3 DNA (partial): TGTGCCAGCAGCTTAGGGGCTAGCGGGGAGAATGAG.

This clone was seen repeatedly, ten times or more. The covered CDR3 bases are TGTGCCAGCAGTTATCGAGGGGGTCCTTCCTACGAG. Amino acid sequence: CASSYRGGPSYE. The CDR3 as a whole reads CASSYRGGPSYEQYF. The chain joins TRBV6-2 or TRBV6-3 to TRBJ2-7; weak D call: TRBD1 (6 bases). The CDR3 extends 3 residues past the end of the read, so its final part is completed from the germline J gene. This CDR3 spans 15 amino acids. Trimming removed 3 bases from V and 1 base from J, with 13 bases in between. From germline, CDR1 is MNHEY and CDR2 SVGEGT.

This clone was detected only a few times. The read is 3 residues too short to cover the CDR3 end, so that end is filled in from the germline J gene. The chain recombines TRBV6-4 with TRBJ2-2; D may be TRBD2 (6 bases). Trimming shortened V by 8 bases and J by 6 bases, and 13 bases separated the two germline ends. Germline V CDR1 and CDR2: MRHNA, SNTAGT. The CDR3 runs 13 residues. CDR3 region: CASAAREAGELFF. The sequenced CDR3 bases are TGTGCCAGCGCCGCCAGGGAGGCCGGGGAG.

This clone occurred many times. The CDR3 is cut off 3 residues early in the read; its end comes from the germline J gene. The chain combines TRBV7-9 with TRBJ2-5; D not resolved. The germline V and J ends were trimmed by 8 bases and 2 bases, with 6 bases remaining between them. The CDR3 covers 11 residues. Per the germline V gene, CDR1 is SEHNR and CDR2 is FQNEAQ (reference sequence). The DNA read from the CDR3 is TGTGCCAGCGGGCTGCAAGAGACC. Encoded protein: CASGLQET. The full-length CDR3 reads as CASGLQETQYF.